Below, 21 T cell receptor beta chains from the same sample are listed, as sequenced in a study of human T cells and chemical hapten exposure (dated by TCRdb to the early 2020s). What this sample's time point label stands for: healthy volunteer bleed at 2 weeks. Total RNA was extracted from unfractionated whole blood collected in Tempus Blood RNA tubes. Receptor libraries were prepared by RACE. The sequencing machine was a NextSeq 500. TCRdb applied fastp at Q25 and MiXCR to the public reads, then kept only in-frame beta chains. Every distinct CDR3 protein forms one entry, paired with its most common genes and DNA. The sample table records about 130,000 distinct CDR3 sequences; about 8.2% of these occur just once. Around 1.7% of the sample is taken by the ten largest. The sequencing sample was made of whole blood. The receptors come from a male donor in good health. Some clones in this sample may be carry-over from other donors' samples.

The gene calls are TRBV3-1 and TRBJ2-7; a possible D gene is TRBD1 (5 bases). The germline V gene encodes CDR1 LGHDT and CDR2 YNNKEL (reference sequence). The CDR3 spans 14 residues. The V end lost 2 bases, the J end lost 0 bases, and 8 bases lay between the germline ends. The CDR3 coding sequence is TGTGCCAGCAGCCAACAGGGTCCCTCCTACGAGCAGTACTTC. Its protein product is CASSQQGPSYEQYF.

This clonotype was seen more than once but under ten times. The V gene is TRBV5-6, the J gene TRBJ1-1; weak D call: TRBD1 (6 bases). V gave up 4 bases and J gave up 4 bases, with 14 bases separating them. The CDR3 length is 14 residues. CDR1 is SGHDT and CDR2 is YYEEEE in the germline V gene. This CDR3 reads CASSGGHTLTEAFF. In nucleotides, the CDR3 is TGTGCCAGCAGCGGGGGACATACTCTCACTGAAGCTTTCTTT.

This clonotype was seen ten or more times. The CDR3 reads CASSATGSSLEQYF. Written as DNA, the CDR3 is TGCGCCAGCAGCGCTACAGGGTCGTCCCTCGAGCAGTACTTC. This chain joins TRBV5-1 and TRBJ2-7; possible D gene TRBD1, 6 bases. Germline CDR1 and CDR2: SGHRS and YFSETQ. V was trimmed by 4 bases and J by 6 bases, leaving 17 bases between them. The CDR3 length is 14 residues.

This clonotype was recorded a few times. The V call is TRBV3-1, the J call TRBJ1-5, with TRBD1 as a possible D gene (5 bases). Germline V CDR1 and CDR2: LGHDT, YNNKEL (reference sequence). Trimming cost V 0 bases and J 6 bases, with 9 bases left between them. The CDR3 has 14 residues. The CDR3 DNA follows: TGTGCCAGCAGCCAAGATTTAAGGGGTCAGCCCCAGCATTTT. The encoded protein is CASSQDLRGQPQHF.

This clonotype was counted a few times. The chain uses TRBV27 and TRBJ2-6, with D possibly being TRBD1 or TRBD2 (5 bases each). V was pared by 5 bases and J by 4 bases, with 21 bases between. Germline lookup yields CDR1 MNHEY and CDR2 SMNVEV (reference sequence). The CDR3 is 18 amino acids. Written as DNA, the CDR3 is TGTGCCAGCAGTAGCCCCGACATAGGGGAGTGGGGGGCCAACGTCCTGACTTTC. Encoded protein: CASSSPDIGEWGANVLTF.

The sample holds a few counts of this clonotype. This chain's CDR3 is CASSEAGVLNTEAFF. CDR3 in DNA: TGTGCCAGCAGTGAAGCAGGGGTCCTGAACACTGAAGCTTTCTTT. This rearrangement joins TRBV6-1 to TRBJ1-1; possible D gene TRBD1, 5 bases. Germline CDR1 is MNHNS and CDR2 is SASEGT. The CDR3 runs to 15 residues. The ends were cut back, 0 bases at V and 0 bases at J, with 8 bases in the middle.

In this sample, this clonotype turned up many times. The J gene is TRBJ2-3, the V gene TRBV27; possible D gene TRBD1, 5 bases. The CDR3 runs to 14 residues. Trimming stripped 3 bases from V and 1 base from J, with 8 bases between. Germline CDR1 is MNHEY and CDR2 is SMNVEV (reference sequence). This CDR3 reads CASSFRQRTDTQYF. The CDR3 nucleotides read TGTGCCAGCAGTTTCCGACAGCGCACAGATACGCAGTATTTT.

The table lists this clonotype with a few counts. This chain uses TRBV27 with TRBJ2-4; D unclear. The germline V and J ends were trimmed by 5 bases and 0 bases, with 11 bases remaining between them. The CDR3 sequence is 15 residues long. The germline CDR1 and CDR2 sequences are MNHEY and SMNVEV (reference sequence). The CDR3 DNA reads as TGTGCCAGCAGTACCCAGTGGCTAGCCAAAAACATTCAGTACTTC. This encodes CASSTQWLAKNIQYF.

The rearrangement links TRBV27 to TRBJ1-6; D call uncertain. The ends were cut back, 5 bases at V and 7 bases at J, with 12 bases in the middle. CDR1 and CDR2 (germline): MNHEY, SMNVEV (reference sequence). The CDR3 length is 14 residues. The CDR3 spells CASSLRRENSPLHF. CDR3 nucleotides: TGTGCCAGCAGTCTTCGACGGGAAAATTCACCCCTCCACTTT.

This clonotype appeared many times. The chain links TRBV12-5 to TRBJ1-3; D unclear. V was clipped by 2 bases and J by 0 bases, with 8 bases between them. CDR1 LGHNT and CDR2 FRNRAP come from the germline V gene. This CDR3 has 15 residues. CDR3 in amino acids: CASGLFPVSGNTIYF. The CDR3 DNA reads TGTGCTAGTGGTTTGTTTCCAGTCTCTGGAAACACCATATATTTT. The variable domain in full, with the rest retrieved from reference TRBV12-5 and TRBJ1-3, is DARVTQTPRHKVTEMGQEVTMRCQPILGHNTVFWYRQTMMQGLELLAYFRNRAPLDDSGMPKDRFSAEMPDATLATLKIQPSEPRDSAVYFCASGLFPVSGNTIYFGEGSWLTVV.

J is TRBJ2-5 and V is TRBV5-4; 9 nucleotides agree with TRBD2. CDR1 SGHNT and CDR2 YYREEE come from the germline V gene (reference sequence). This CDR3 spans 15 amino acids. J was trimmed by 3 bases and V by 4 bases; bases with no gene match: 7. CDR3 region: CASSRWAGGEETQYF. DNA of the CDR3: TGTGCCAGCAGCCGCTGGGCGGGGGGGGAAGAGACCCAGTACTTC. Combining the CDR3 with reference TRBV5-4 and TRBJ2-5 gives the whole variable domain ETGVTQSPTHLIKTRGQQVTLRCSSQSGHNTVSWYQQALGQGPQFIFQYYREEENGRGNFPPRFSGLQFPNYSSELNVNALELDDSALYLCASSRWAGGEETQYFGPGTRLLVL.

A few counts support this clonotype. The chain joins TRBV20-1 to TRBJ2-5; D remains unclear. This CDR3 has 13 amino acids. V was clipped by 5 bases and J by 5 bases, with 15 bases between them. The germline V gene has CDR1 DFQATT and CDR2 SNEGSKA (reference sequence). The chain's CDR3 is CSASRLGPETQYF. CDR3 coding DNA: TGCAGTGCTTCTAGACTGGGTCCGGAGACCCAGTACTTC.

Many counts were recorded for this clonotype. V is TRBV19 and J is TRBJ2-7, with TRBD2 matching over 10 bases. CDR1 LNHDA and CDR2 SQIVND come from the germline V gene (reference sequence). The V segment lost 5 bases and the J segment 3 bases; nucleotides outside the gene matches: 7. The CDR3 is made up of 15 amino acids. CDR3 nucleotide sequence: TGTGCCAGTAGTGTCAGCGGGGGGGGGAACTACGAGCAGTACTTC. Amino acid sequence: CASSVSGGGNYEQYF.

Many counts were recorded for this clonotype. This chain uses TRBV2 with TRBJ2-7; D unclear. Per germline, CDR1 SNHLY and CDR2 FYNNEI. The V and J ends lost 3 bases and 4 bases respectively, with 7 bases between them. This CDR3 comprises 12 residues. The chain's CDR3 is CASSEGRYEQYF. DNA for the CDR3: TGTGCCAGCAGTGAGGGCCGGTACGAGCAGTACTTC. The full variable domain, with the rest looked up from reference TRBV2 and TRBJ2-7, is EPEVTQTPSHQVTQMGQEVILRCVPISNHLYFYWYRQILGQKVEFLVSFYNNEISEKSEIFDDQFSVERPDGSNFTLKIRSTKLEDSAMYFCASSEGRYEQYFGPGTRLTVT.

V gene TRBV12-3 or TRBV12-4 combines with J gene TRBJ2-7; the D gene is possibly TRBD2 (6 bases). V was pared by 6 bases and J by 6 bases, with 18 bases between. CDR3 length: 14 amino acids. CDR3: CASSLTGTVTEQYF. The CDR3 bases are TGTGCCAGCAGCCTGACCGGGACTGTCACCGAGCAGTACTTC.

In this sample, this clonotype turned up a few times. V is TRBV12-3 or TRBV12-4 and J is TRBJ2-7, with D unclear. CDR3 length: 12 residues. V lost 6 bases to trimming and J lost 1 base, with 7 bases between them. This CDR3 is CASRIGSYEQYF. In DNA form, the CDR3 reads TGTGCCAGCAGAATCGGTTCCTACGAGCAGTACTTC.

The sample holds a few counts of this clonotype. The chain links TRBV12-3 or TRBV12-4 to TRBJ1-1; 9 bases are shared with TRBD1. This CDR3 comprises 14 residues. V was clipped by 5 bases and J by 5 bases; unmatched bases: 6. As DNA, the CDR3 is TGTGCCAGCAGTCTCCGACAGGGGGGGACTGAAGCTTTCTTT. This translates into CASSLRQGGTEAFF.

This clonotype has at least ten counts. The V and J genes are TRBV12-3 or TRBV12-4 and TRBJ1-2; maybe TRBD1 (6 bases). The CDR3 length is 13 residues. V was cut by 1 base and J by 5 bases, with 8 bases left in between. The CDR3 reads CASSLVQGYGYTF. CDR3 nucleotides: TGTGCCAGCAGTTTAGTTCAGGGGTATGGCTACACCTTC.

In its sample, this clonotype was seen a few times. The junction shows a germline mismatch at one end, possibly a read error. V gene TRBV2 combines with J gene TRBJ2-5; D unclear. This CDR3 has 11 residues. Germline values: CDR1 SNHLY, CDR2 FYNNEI. The CDR3 protein is CASKNQGTQYF. In DNA, the CDR3 is TGTGCCAGCAAAAACCAAGGGACCCAGTACTTC.

This clonotype has a count of ten or more. The genes are TRBV3-1 and TRBJ2-7; TRBD1 matches at 8 bases. This CDR3 comprises 15 residues. With 4 bases clipped from V and 4 bases from J, the junction kept 9 bases outside the gene matches. Germline values: CDR1 LGHDT, CDR2 YNNKEL (reference sequence). DNA for the CDR3: TGTGCCAGCAGCCCTAGAAACAGGGGGGCGTACGAGCAGTACTTC. Protein product: CASSPRNRGAYEQYF.

The chain combines TRBV5-1 with TRBJ1-4; D is perhaps TRBD1 (6 bases). Germline V gene sequence: CDR1 SGHRS, CDR2 YFSETQ. The CDR3 is made up of 16 amino acids. V lost 3 bases and J lost 0, with 12 bases in between. The CDR3 DNA sequence: TGCGCCAGCAGCTCTCAGGGGTTGGCAACTAATGAAAAACTGTTTTTT. Translated, it gives CASSSQGLATNEKLFF. Complete variable domain (other parts from reference TRBV5-1 and TRBJ1-4): KAGVTQTPRYLIKTRGQQVTLSCSPISGHRSVSWYQQTPGQGLQFLFEYFSETQRNKGNFPGRFSGRQFSNSRSEMNVSTLELGDSALYLCASSSQGLATNEKLFFGSGTQLSVL.